Below, 20 T cell receptor beta chains from the same sample are listed, as sequenced in a study of cytomegalovirus exposure and HLA in healthy donors. Here immunoSEQ multiplex PCR was the method, and the copy in TCRdb shows in-frame clones only, minus some. The data contain 300,000 or so clones, approximately 88% of them seen just once; the ten biggest clones take up over 0.9%. What was sequenced was PBMCs. These receptors were obtained from a man aged 25-45 years in good health and CMV-seronegative.

V gene TRBV30 combines with J gene TRBJ2-3; D unclear. The CDR3 is 14 amino acids. CDR1 GTSNPN and CDR2 SVGIG come from the germline V gene (reference sequence). The germline V and J ends were trimmed by 3 bases and 2 bases, with 12 bases remaining between them. The CDR3, as DNA: TGTGCCTGGAGGCCCCCGGGTTCCACAGATACGCAGTATTTT. Translating gives CAWRPPGSTDTQYF.

V is TRBV2 and J is TRBJ2-2, with D possibly TRBD1 on 7 matching bases. V was clipped by 4 bases and J by 4 bases, with 13 bases between them. The germline V gene encodes CDR1 SNHLY and CDR2 FYNNEI. CDR3 length equals 15 residues. As DNA, the CDR3 is TGTGCCAGCAGTGTCGGCCAGGGGGGCACCGGGGAGCTGTTTTTT. The encoded protein is CASSVGQGGTGELFF. Together with reference TRBV2 and TRBJ2-2, the CDR3 gives the full variable domain: EPEVTQTPSHQVTQMGQEVILRCVPISNHLYFYWYRQILGQKVEFLVSFYNNEISEKSEIFDDQFSVERPDGSNFTLKIRSTKLEDSAMYFCASSVGQGGTGELFFGEGSRLTVL.

The chain has TRBV19 and TRBJ2-3; D not resolved. Germline V CDR1 and CDR2: LNHDA, SQIVND (reference sequence). Trimming cost V 4 bases and J 3 bases, with 8 bases left between them. The CDR3 is made up of 13 amino acids. The CDR3 sequence: CASSTSRTDTQYF. CDR3 DNA sequence: TGTGCCAGTAGTACCTCTCGTACAGATACGCAGTATTTT.

The CDR3 DNA reads TGCGCCAGCAGTGAGTCAGGAGGGCCGAAGACTGAAGCTTTCTTT. As protein: CASSESGGPKTEAFF. This sequence joins TRBV10-1 and TRBJ1-1; D remains unclear. V was cut by 0 bases and J by 5 bases, with 13 bases left in between. CDR1 WNHNN and CDR2 SYGVQD come from the germline V gene (reference sequence). The CDR3 covers 15 residues.

The chain recombines TRBV7-2 with TRBJ2-7; 7 bases map to TRBD2. The CDR3 runs to 15 residues. The V and J ends lost 1 base and 0 bases, in that order; junction bases with no gene match: 3. The germline gives CDR1 SGHTA, CDR2 FQGNSA. The CDR3 reads CASSLEGGSSYEQYF. CDR3 coding DNA: TGTGCCAGCAGCTTAGAAGGCGGGAGCTCCTACGAGCAGTACTTC. Full variable domain (rest looked up from reference TRBV7-2 and TRBJ2-7): GAGVSQSPSNKVTEKGKDVELRCDPISGHTALYWYRQSLGQGLEFLIYFQGNSAPDKSGLPSDRFSAERTGGSVSTLTIQRTQQEDSAVYLCASSLEGGSSYEQYFGPGTRLTVT.

This clone appeared a single time. This specimen includes other DNA sequences encoding the same CDR3. This sequence joins TRBV6-5 and TRBJ2-1; perhaps TRBD1 as D (5 bases). Between the trimmed V and J ends, which lost 6 bases and 6 bases, there was a span of 6 bases. CDR1 and CDR2 (germline): MNHEY, SVGAGI. The CDR3 has 11 residues. The CDR3 nucleotides are TGTGCCAGCAGCCAGGGCAATGAGCAGTTCTTC. Encoded protein: CASSQGNEQFF.

The rearrangement uses TRBV29-1 and TRBJ2-1; the match to TRBD2 covers 12 bases. The germline V gene has CDR1 SQVTM and CDR2 ANQGSEA. J gave up 4 bases and V 5 bases, and 3 bases lay outside the gene matches. The CDR3 has 14 residues. CDR3 nucleotides: TGCAGCGTTCGACTAGCGGGGGTTTACAATGAGCAGTTCTTC. Amino acids: CSVRLAGVYNEQFF.

The chain links TRBV14 to TRBJ2-3; D possibly corresponds to TRBD2 (6 bases). The CDR3 extends over 16 amino acids. The V gene's germline CDR1 is SGHDN and CDR2 FVKESK. V lost 4 bases to trimming and J lost 1 base, with 15 bases between them. The CDR3 nucleotides are TGTGCCAGCAGCCCGTGGCGGGGCGGGGGCACAGATACGCAGTATTTT. Its translation is CASSPWRGGGTDTQYF.

The chain joins TRBV27 to TRBJ1-6; 8 nucleotides align to TRBD1. The CDR3 length is 17 residues. Losses at the gene ends were 3 bases for V and 0 bases for J; bases not matched to a gene: 4. Germline lookup yields CDR1 MNHEY and CDR2 SMNVEV (reference sequence). For the CDR3, the DNA is TGTGCCAGCAGTTTTCGGACAGGGAGCTCCTATAATTCACCCCTCCACTTT. Translating it yields CASSFRTGSSYNSPLHF.

V and J are TRBV4-3 and TRBJ2-3, with 8 bases matching TRBD2. Losses at the gene ends were 3 bases for V and 5 bases for J; bases not matched to a gene: 10. Per germline, CDR1 LGHNA and CDR2 YSLEER. This CDR3 has 16 amino acids. The CDR3 DNA is TGCGCCAGCAGCCATTCCCTGACTAGCGCCCAAGATACGCAGTATTTT. Amino acids: CASSHSLTSAQDTQYF.

The V gene is TRBV5-5, the J gene TRBJ1-1; unclear D gene. Germline V lookup: CDR1 SGHKS, CDR2 YYEKEE (reference sequence). This CDR3 is built from 12 residues. The V end was cut by 2 bases, the J end by 8 bases, with 10 bases between. As DNA, the CDR3 is TGTGCCAGCAGCTTTCGCAGACAAGAAGCTTTCTTT. It encodes CASSFRRQEAFF.

This chain uses TRBV4-1 with TRBJ2-3; a weak D match, TRBD2 (5 bases). This CDR3 region has 14 residues. Trimming stripped 3 bases from V and 4 bases from J, with 11 bases between. The germline V gene has CDR1 MGHRA and CDR2 YSYEKL. As DNA, the CDR3 is TGCGCCAGCAGCCATGGGAATAGCGCAGATACGCAGTATTTT. Translated, it gives CASSHGNSADTQYF.

The chain links TRBV7-9 to TRBJ2-7, with TRBD1 identical over 8 bases. The CDR3 totals 13 residues. Germline assignment: CDR1 SEHNR and CDR2 FQNEAQ (reference sequence). Trimming cost V 5 bases and J 7 bases; bases outside gene matches: 7. This chain's CDR3 is CASSQWTGREQYF. In DNA form, the CDR3 reads TGTGCCAGCAGCCAGTGGACAGGGCGAGAGCAGTACTTC.

The V gene is TRBV10-3, the J gene TRBJ1-2; D remains ambiguous. Germline V lookup: CDR1 ENHRY, CDR2 SYGVKD. The CDR3 runs 13 residues. Trimming stripped 6 bases from V and 1 base from J, with 9 bases between. DNA of the CDR3: TGTGCCATCAGCTCCAGTGATAACTATGGCTACACCTTC. Translation: CAISSSDNYGYTF.

The CDR3 here is CASSEYRGSTEAFF. CDR3 DNA sequence: TGCGCCAGCAGTGAATACAGGGGGAGCACTGAAGCTTTCTTT. The chain links TRBV10-1 to TRBJ1-1; 8 positions match TRBD1. CDR3 length: 14 residues. Trimming took 3 bases from V and 4 from J; bases not matched to a gene: 4. Germline assignment: CDR1 WNHNN and CDR2 SYGVQD (reference sequence).

This chain uses TRBV7-9 with TRBJ1-4, with D unclear. The CDR3 is 12 amino acids. Germline V gene sequence: CDR1 SEHNR, CDR2 FQNEAQ (reference sequence). The germline V and J ends were trimmed by 3 bases and 8 bases, with 7 bases remaining between them. CDR3 protein: CASSFTAEKLFF. CDR3 bases: TGTGCCAGCAGCTTTACAGCAGAAAAACTGTTTTTT.

The sample holds one count of this clone. This chain joins TRBV4-1 and TRBJ2-5; maybe TRBD2 (6 bases). V lost 8 bases to trimming and J lost 5 bases, with 15 bases between them. CDR1 is MGHRA and CDR2 is YSYEKL in the germline V gene. The CDR3 length is 13 residues. CDR3 sequence: CASGHSGLETQYF. In nucleotides, the CDR3 is TGCGCCAGCGGGCATAGCGGTTTGGAGACCCAGTACTTC.

The CDR3 protein is CASKLAGALDIQYF. Written as DNA, the CDR3 is TGCGCCAGCAAACTAGCGGGGGCCCTGGACATTCAGTACTTC. V is TRBV5-1 and J is TRBJ2-4, with TRBD2 matching 11 bases. Germline V gives CDR1 SGHRS, CDR2 YFSETQ. This CDR3 region has 14 residues. J lost 8 bases, V lost 6 bases, and 7 bases had no gene match.

CDR3 nucleotides: TGTGCCAGCACTAGCCCTAGCGGGGGGCGAGGGGAGCAGTACTTC. Translated, it gives CASTSPSGGRGEQYF. This chain connects TRBV6-1 to TRBJ2-7, with 11 nucleotides matching TRBD2. The CDR3 has 15 residues. Germline values: CDR1 MNHNS, CDR2 SASEGT. With V trimmed by 7 bases and J by 7 bases, 12 bases remained unmatched.

This chain connects TRBV6-5 to TRBJ2-1, with TRBD2 identical over 10 bases. Germline-derived CDR1 and CDR2 are MNHEY and SVGAGI. J lost 4 bases, V lost 5 bases, and 5 bases had no gene match. This CDR3 spans 15 amino acids. CDR3 sequence reads: CASSLTSGDYNEQFF. In DNA form, the CDR3 reads TGTGCCAGCAGTCTTACTAGCGGGGATTACAATGAGCAGTTCTTC.